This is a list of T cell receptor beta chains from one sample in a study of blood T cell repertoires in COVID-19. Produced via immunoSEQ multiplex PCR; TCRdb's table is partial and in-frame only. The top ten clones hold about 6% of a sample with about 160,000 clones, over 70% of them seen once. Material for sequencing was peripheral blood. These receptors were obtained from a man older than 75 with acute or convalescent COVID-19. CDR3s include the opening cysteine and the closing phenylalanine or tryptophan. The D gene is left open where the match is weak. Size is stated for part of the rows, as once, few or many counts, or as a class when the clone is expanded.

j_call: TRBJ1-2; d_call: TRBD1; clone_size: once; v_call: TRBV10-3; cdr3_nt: TGTGCCATCAGTGAGTCACAGGGGTTCGATGGCTACACCTTC; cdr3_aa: CAISESQGFDGYTF
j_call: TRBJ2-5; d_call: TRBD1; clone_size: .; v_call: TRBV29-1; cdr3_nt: TGCAGCGCCTCCCCGGTCGGGTCGGGACAGGGGAGACGGGAGACCCAGTACTTC; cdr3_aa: CSASPVGSGQGRRETQYF
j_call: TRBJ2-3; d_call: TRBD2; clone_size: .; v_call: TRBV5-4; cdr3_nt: TGTGCCAGCCTACGACGGGAGGAAGGAGATACGCAGTATTTT; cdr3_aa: CASLRREEGDTQYF
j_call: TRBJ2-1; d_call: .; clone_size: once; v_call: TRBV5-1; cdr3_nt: TGCGCCAGCAGCTTGGTAGCCGCCAACAATGAGCAGTTCTTC; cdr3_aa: CASSLVAANNEQFF
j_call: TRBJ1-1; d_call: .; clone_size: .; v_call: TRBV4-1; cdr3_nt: TGCGCCAGCAGCCAAAAGGGGACTGAAGCTTTCTTT; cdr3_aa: CASSQKGTEAFF
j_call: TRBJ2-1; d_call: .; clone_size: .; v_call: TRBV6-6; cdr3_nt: TGTGCCAGCAGTTACGGTAACAGGGATCGGGGTGAGCAGTTCTTC; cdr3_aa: CASSYGNRDRGEQFF
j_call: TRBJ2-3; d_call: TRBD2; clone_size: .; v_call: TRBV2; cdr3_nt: TGTGCCAGCAGGTACAGGCTAGCGGGCCCTACTAGCACAGATACGCAGTATTTT; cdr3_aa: CASRYRLAGPTSTDTQYF
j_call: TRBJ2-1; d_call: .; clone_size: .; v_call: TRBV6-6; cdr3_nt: TGTGCCAGCAGTTACCCCCCGGGTAATGAGCAGTTCTTC; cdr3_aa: CASSYPPGNEQFF
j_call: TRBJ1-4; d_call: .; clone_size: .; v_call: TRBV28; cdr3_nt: TGTGCCAGCAGAACGAGACAGGCAGCGAATGAAAAACTGTTTTTT; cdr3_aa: CASRTRQAANEKLFF
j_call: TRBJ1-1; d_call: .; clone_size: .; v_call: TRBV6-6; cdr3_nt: TGTGCCAGCATCGAGCAGGGAAATCTAAGGAACACTGAAGCTTTCTTT; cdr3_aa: CASIEQGNLRNTEAFF
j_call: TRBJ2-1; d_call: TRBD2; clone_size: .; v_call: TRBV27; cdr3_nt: TGTGCCAGCAGTTATTGGGTAGCGGGAGCCCACAATGAGCAGTTCTTC; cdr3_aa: CASSYWVAGAHNEQFF
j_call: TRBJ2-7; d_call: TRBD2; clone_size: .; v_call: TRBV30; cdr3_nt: TGTGCCTGGAGCGTGGGCGGGGGGAGCCACGAGCAGTACTTC; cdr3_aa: CAWSVGGGSHEQYF
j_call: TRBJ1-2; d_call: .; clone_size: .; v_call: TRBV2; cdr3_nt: TGTGCCAGCACTGGTCCGGGGTATGGCTACACCTTC; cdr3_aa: CASTGPGYGYTF
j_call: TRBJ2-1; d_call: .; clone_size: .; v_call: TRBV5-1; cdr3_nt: TGCGCCAGCAGCCCGGGGTGGCCGGACAATGAGCAGTTCTTC; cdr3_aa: CASSPGWPDNEQFF
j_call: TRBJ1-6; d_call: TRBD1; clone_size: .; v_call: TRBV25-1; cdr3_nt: TGTGCCAGCAGTTCAGACAGGGGGGTCTCCTATAATTCACCCCTCCACTTT; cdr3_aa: CASSSDRGVSYNSPLHF
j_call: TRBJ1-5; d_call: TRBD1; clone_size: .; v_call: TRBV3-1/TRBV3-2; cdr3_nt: TGTGCCAGCAGCCAAGGCCCAGGGGGCACTCAGCCCCAGCATTTT; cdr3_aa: CASSQGPGGTQPQHF
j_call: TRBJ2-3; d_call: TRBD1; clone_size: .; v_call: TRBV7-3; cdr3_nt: TGTGCCAGCAGCTTATTTGGGACAGGGGGCCGAACAGATACGCAGTATTTT; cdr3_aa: CASSLFGTGGRTDTQYF
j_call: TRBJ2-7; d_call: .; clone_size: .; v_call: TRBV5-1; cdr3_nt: TGCGCCAGCAGCTTGGCCGGGCGAATGCCCATAGCGGAAGGACACTACGAGCAGTACTTC; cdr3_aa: CASSLAGRMPIAEGHYEQYF
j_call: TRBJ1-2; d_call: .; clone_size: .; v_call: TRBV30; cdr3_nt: TGTGCCTGGTTCCACAGTAGTACGAGGGTTGGCTACACCTTC; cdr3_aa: CAWFHSSTRVGYTF
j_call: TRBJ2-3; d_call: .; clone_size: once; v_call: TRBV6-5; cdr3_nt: TGTGCCAGCAGGAGGTACTCGGCGCCAGATACGCAGTATTTT; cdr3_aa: CASRRYSAPDTQYF
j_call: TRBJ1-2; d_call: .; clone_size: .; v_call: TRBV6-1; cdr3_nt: TGTGCCAGCAGTGAAGCTGGGGGGGGTCCCTATGGCTACACCTTC; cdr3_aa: CASSEAGGGPYGYTF
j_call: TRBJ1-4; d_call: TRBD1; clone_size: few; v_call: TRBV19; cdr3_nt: TGTGCCAGTAGCCTGACAGGGACTAATGAAAAACTGTTTTTT; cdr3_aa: CASSLTGTNEKLFF
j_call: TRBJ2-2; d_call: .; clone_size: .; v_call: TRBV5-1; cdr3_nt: TGCGCCAGCAGCTTGGCGGCAGGTAACACCGGGGAGCTGTTTTTT; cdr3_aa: CASSLAAGNTGELFF
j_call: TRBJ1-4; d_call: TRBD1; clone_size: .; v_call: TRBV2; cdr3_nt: TGTGCCAGCAGGGATCGGACAGGGGGGAATGAAAAACTGTTTTTT; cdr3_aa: CASRDRTGGNEKLFF
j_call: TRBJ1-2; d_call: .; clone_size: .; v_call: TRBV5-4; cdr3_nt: TGTGCCAGCAGCTTGTCCGGTACAGTCTATGGCTACACCTTC; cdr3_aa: CASSLSGTVYGYTF
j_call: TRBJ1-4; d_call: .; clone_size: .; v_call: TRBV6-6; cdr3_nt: TGTGCCAGCAGTTATATCGGGGGGAATAATGAAAAACTGTTTTTT; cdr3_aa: CASSYIGGNNEKLFF
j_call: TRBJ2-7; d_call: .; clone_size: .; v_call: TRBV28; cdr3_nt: TGTGCCAGCATGGAGAGCGTTGGGGCGGGAAACAACGAGCAGTACTTC; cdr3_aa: CASMESVGAGNNEQYF
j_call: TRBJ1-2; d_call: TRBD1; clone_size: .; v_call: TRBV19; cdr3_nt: TGTGCCAGTAGTCCAGGACAGGTGCGCTCTAACTATGGCTACACCTTC; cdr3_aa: CASSPGQVRSNYGYTF
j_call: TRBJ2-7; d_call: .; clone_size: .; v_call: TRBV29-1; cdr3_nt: TGCAGCGTTGAAGATACTAGCAGGTACTTC; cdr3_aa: CSVEDTSRYF
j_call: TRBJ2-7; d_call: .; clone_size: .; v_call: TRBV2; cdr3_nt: TGTGCCAGCAGTGACAGGGGGGCCGAGCAGTACTTC; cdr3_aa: CASSDRGAEQYF
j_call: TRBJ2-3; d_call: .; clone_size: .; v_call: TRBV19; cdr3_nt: TGTGCCAGTAGTAGCCGACAGGCCACAGATACGCAGTATTTT; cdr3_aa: CASSSRQATDTQYF
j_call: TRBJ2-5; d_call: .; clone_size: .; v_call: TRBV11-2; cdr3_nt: TGTGCCAGCAGCCTTGGCTCCTCGTACCAAGAGACCCAGTACTTC; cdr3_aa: CASSLGSSYQETQYF
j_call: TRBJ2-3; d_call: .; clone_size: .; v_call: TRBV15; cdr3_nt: TGTGCCACCAGCAGAGACTGGAGATCTAGCACAGATACGCAGTATTTT; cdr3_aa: CATSRDWRSSTDTQYF
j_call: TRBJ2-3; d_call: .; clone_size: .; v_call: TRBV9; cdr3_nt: TGTGCCAGCAGCGCACGTCTGGGGGGGCCGATAGATACGCAGTATTTT; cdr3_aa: CASSARLGGPIDTQYF
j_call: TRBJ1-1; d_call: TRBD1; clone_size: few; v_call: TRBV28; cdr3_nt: TGTGCCAGCAGCTGGGGGACAGTGAACACTGAAGCTTTCTTT; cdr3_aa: CASSWGTVNTEAFF
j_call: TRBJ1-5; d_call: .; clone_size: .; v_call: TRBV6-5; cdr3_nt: TGTGCCAGCAGTCGGGGTTATAGCAATCAGCCCCAGCATTTT; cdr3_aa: CASSRGYSNQPQHF
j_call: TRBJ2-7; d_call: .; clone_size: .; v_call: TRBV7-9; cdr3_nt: TGTGCCAGCAGCGCCCCAGGGCCCTCCTACGAGCAGTACTTC; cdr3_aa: CASSAPGPSYEQYF
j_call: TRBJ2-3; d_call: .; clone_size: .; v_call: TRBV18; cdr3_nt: TGTGCCAGCTCACCGATTATGCAAACCGAACGGGGCACAGATACGCAGTATTTT; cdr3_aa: CASSPIMQTERGTDTQYF
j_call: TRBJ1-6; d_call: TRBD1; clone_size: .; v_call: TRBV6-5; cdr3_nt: TGTGCCAGCAGAGACAGGGTTTCACCCCTCCACTTT; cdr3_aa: CASRDRVSPLHF
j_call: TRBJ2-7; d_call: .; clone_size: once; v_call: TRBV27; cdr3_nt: TGTGCCAGCAGGGACCGGGACACGGCCTTTTTGTACTTC; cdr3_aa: CASRDRDTAFLYF
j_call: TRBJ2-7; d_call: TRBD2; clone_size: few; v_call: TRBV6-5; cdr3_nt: TGTGCCAGCGGCAAAGCGGGAGGCAGTGAGCAGTACTTC; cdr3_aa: CASGKAGGSEQYF
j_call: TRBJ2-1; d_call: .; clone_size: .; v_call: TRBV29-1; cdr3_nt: TGCAGCGTTGATACTAGAGACAATGAGCAGTTCTTC; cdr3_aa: CSVDTRDNEQFF
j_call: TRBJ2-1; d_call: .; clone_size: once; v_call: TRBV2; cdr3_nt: TGTGCCAGCAGTGAAGACAGCTCCTACAATGAGCAGTTCTTC; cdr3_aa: CASSEDSSYNEQFF
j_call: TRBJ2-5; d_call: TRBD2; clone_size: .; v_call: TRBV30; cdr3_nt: TGTGCCTGGATTAAACTAGCGGAAGAGACCCAGTACTTC; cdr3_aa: CAWIKLAEETQYF
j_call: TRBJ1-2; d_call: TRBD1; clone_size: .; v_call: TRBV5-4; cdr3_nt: TGTGCCAGCAGCTTGCGACAGGGGAGTCACTATGGCTACACCTTC; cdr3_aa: CASSLRQGSHYGYTF
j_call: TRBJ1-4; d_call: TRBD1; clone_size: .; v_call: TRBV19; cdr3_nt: TGTGCCAGTAGTCACGGGACAGGGCTTGAAAAACTGTTTTTT; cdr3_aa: CASSHGTGLEKLFF
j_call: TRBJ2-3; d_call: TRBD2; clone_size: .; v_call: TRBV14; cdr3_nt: TGTGCCAGCAGCCAAGCGGCTAGCGGGACGGGTGTGGATACGCAGTATTTT; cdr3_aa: CASSQAASGTGVDTQYF
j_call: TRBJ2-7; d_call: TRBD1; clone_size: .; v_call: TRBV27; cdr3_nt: TGTGCCAGCAGAGGACAGGGGTACTACGAGCAGTACTTC; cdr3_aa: CASRGQGYYEQYF